This T cell receptor (beta chain) was found in a study of early stage breast cancer tumors. Study context: The ER+/PR+/HER2- tumors included eight ductal and four lobular carcinomas. Samples were sequenced at about 9.7-fold average coverage.

Study conclusions and caveats: Comparing each tissue with blood distinguished tumor from normal in about 90% of the 16 patients. Enriched TCRB sequences shared across patients were mostly commonly generated sequences.

Assay: immunoSEQ multiplex PCR; the TCRdb copy retains only in-frame clones and omits some. The sample includes over 45,000 clones, roughly 83% of them seen just once. Worth noting for this clone: The antigen is not known.

Germline V lookup: CDR1 LGHNA, CDR2 YSLEER. CDR3 length equals 13 residues. Trimming at V came to 0 bases and at J to 11 bases, leaving 4 bases not matched to a gene. The TCR was taken from a person in their fifties with breast cancer. The chain employs TRBV4-3 and TRBJ2-1, with TRBD2 matching over 7 bases. Source material: blood. CDR3 loop: CASSQDPTSQQFF. The CDR3 bases are TGCGCCAGCAGCCAAGATCCGACTAGCCAGCAGTTCTTC.